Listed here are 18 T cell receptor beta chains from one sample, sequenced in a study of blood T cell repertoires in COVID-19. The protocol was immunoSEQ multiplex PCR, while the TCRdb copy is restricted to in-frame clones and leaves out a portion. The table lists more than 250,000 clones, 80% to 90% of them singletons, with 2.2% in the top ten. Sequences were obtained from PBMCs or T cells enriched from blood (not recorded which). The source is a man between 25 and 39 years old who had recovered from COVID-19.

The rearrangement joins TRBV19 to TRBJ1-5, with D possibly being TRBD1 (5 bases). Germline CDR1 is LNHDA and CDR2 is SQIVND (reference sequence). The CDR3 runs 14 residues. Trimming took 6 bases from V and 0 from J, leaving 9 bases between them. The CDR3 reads CASSDSYSNQPQHF. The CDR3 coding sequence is TGTGCCAGTAGCGACAGTTATAGCAATCAGCCCCAGCATTTT.

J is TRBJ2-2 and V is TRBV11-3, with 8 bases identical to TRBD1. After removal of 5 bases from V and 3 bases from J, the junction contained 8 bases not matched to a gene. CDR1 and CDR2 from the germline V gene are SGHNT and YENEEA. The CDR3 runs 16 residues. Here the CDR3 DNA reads TGTGCCAGCAGCCCCAAGACAGGGGCCTACACCGGGGAGCTGTTTTTT. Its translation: CASSPKTGAYTGELFF.

The CDR3 here is CASSAGRTETQYF. CDR3 coding DNA: TGTGCCAGTAGTGCGGGACGGACGGAGACCCAGTACTTC. The chain joins TRBV19 to TRBJ2-5, with D possibly being TRBD2 (6 bases). The CDR3 has 13 amino acids. Germline lookup yields CDR1 LNHDA and CDR2 SQIVND (reference sequence). V was trimmed by 5 bases and J by 5 bases, leaving 12 bases between them.

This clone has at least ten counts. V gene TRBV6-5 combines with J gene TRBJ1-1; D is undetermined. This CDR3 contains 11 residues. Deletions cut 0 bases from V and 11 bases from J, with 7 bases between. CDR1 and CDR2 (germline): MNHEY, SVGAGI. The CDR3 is CASSYSNRAFF. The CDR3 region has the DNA TGTGCCAGCAGTTACTCGAATCGGGCTTTCTTT.

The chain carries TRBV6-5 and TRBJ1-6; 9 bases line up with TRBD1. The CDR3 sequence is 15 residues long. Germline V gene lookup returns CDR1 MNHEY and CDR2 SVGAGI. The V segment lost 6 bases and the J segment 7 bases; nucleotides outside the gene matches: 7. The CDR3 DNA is TGTGCCAGCAGACGCAATACAGGGGGCAATTCACCCCTCCACTTT. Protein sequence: CASRRNTGGNSPLHF.

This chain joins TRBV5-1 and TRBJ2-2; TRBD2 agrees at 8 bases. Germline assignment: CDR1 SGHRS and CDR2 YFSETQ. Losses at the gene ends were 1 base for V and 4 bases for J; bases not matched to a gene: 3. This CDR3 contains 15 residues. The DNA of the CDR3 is TGCGCCAGCAGCTTGCCCGGGGGGGGCACCGGGGAGCTGTTTTTT. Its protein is CASSLPGGGTGELFF.

The CDR3: CASSLLPWTSGGQGDEQFF. The CDR3 DNA sequence: TGTGCCAGTAGTCTACTACCCTGGACTAGCGGGGGGCAGGGGGATGAGCAGTTCTTC. V gene TRBV19 combines with J gene TRBJ2-1; 14 bases are shared with TRBD2. This CDR3 has 19 amino acids. Germline V gene lookup returns CDR1 LNHDA and CDR2 SQIVND (reference sequence). The J segment lost 8 bases and the V segment lost 5 bases, leaving 17 bases of the junction unmatched.

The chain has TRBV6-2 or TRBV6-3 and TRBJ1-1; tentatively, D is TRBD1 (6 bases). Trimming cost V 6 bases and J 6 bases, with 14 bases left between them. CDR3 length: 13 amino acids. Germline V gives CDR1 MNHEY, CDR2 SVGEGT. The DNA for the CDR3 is TGTGCCAGCAGCCTACAGGGCGCGGCTGAAGCTTTCTTT. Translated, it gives CASSLQGAAEAFF.

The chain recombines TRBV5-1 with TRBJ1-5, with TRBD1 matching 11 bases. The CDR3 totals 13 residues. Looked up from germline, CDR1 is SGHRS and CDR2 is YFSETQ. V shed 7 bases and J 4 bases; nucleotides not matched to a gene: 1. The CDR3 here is CASRDRGNQPQHF. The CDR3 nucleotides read TGCGCCAGCCGGGACAGGGGGAATCAGCCCCAGCATTTT.

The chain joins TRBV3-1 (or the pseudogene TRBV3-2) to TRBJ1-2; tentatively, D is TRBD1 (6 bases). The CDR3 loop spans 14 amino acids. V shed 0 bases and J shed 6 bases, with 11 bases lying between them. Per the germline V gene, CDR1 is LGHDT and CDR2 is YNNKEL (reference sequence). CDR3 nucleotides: TGTGCCAGCAGCCAAGAAACAGGGAGTCATGGCTACACCTTC. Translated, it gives CASSQETGSHGYTF.

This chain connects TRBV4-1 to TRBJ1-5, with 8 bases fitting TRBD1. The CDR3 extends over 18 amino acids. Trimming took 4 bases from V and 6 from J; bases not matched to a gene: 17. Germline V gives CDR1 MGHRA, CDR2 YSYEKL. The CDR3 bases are TGCGCCAGCAGCCTTCATGACAGGGGAAACTTAGTGGGTCAGCCCCAGCATTTT. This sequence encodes CASSLHDRGNLVGQPQHF.

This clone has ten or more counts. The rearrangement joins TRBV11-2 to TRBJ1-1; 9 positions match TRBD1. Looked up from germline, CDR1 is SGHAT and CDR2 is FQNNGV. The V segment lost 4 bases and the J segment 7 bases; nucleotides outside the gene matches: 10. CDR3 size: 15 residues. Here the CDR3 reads CASSSYRGQMSEAFF. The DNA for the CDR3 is TGTGCCAGCAGCTCTTACAGGGGGCAGATGAGTGAAGCTTTCTTT. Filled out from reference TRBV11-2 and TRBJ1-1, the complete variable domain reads EAGVAQSPRYKIIEKRQSVAFWCNPISGHATLYWYQQILGQGPKLLIQFQNNGVVDDSQLPKDRFSAERLKGVDSTLKIQPAKLEDSAVYLCASSSYRGQMSEAFFGQGTRLTVV.

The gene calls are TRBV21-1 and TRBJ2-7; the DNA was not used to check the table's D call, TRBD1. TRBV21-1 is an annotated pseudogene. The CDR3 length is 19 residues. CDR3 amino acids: CASSKHCGGCKSRSYEQYF. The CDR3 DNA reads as TGTGCCAGCAGCAAACATTGTGGGGGCTGCAAGTCCAGGTCCTACGAGCAGTACTTC.

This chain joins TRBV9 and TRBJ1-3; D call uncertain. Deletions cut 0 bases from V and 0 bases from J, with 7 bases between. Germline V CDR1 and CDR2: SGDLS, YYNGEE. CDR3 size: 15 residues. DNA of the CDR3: TGTGCCAGCAGCGTAGAACAGTTCTCTGGAAACACCATATATTTT. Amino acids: CASSVEQFSGNTIYF.

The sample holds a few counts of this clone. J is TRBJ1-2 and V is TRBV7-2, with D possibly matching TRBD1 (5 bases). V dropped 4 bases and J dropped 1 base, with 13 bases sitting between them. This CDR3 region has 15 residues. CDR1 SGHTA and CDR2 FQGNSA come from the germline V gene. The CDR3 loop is CASSYSGGLNYGYTF. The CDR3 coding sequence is TGTGCCAGCAGCTACTCCGGGGGTCTTAACTATGGCTACACCTTC.

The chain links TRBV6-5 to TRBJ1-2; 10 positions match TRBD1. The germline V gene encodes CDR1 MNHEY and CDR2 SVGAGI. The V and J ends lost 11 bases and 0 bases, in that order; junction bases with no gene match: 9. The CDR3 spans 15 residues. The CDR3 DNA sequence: TGTGCCGTATCGGACAGGGGGGGAGCTAACTATGGCTACACCTTC. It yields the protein CAVSDRGGANYGYTF.

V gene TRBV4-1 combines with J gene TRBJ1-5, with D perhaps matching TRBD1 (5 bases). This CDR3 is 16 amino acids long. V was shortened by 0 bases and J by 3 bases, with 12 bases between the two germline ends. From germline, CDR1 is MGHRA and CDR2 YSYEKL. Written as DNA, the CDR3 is TGCGCCAGCAGCCAAGAAATGGGGGGTGACAATCAGCCCCAGCATTTT. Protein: CASSQEMGGDNQPQHF.

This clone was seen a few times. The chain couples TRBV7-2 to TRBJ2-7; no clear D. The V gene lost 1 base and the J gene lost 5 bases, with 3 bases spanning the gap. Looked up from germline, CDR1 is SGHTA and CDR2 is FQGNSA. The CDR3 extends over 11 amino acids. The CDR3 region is CASSLVDEQYF. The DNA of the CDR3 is TGTGCCAGCAGCTTAGTCGACGAGCAGTACTTC.